A selection of T cell receptor beta chains follows, all from one sample in a study of OX40 agonist ivuxolimab in advanced cancers. The repertoire was sequenced with immunoSEQ multiplex PCR; TCRdb's copy has only in-frame clones and lacks some. The sample has some 60,000 clones; about 90% are singletons. Material: CD4+ or CD8+ T cells sorted from blood, obtained in a trial of the OX40 agonist ivuxolimab. Receptors were obtained from an adult with an advanced solid tumor such as melanoma, head and neck, liver or kidney cancer. The CDR3 runs from the conserved cysteine through the conserved F or W. The D gene is left open where the match is weak. Size values are once, few and many counts, or a class for expanded clones, and some rows have none.

J: TRBJ1-4
size: -
D: -
V: TRBV19
CDR3: CASSISRATTNEKLFF
DNA: TGTGCCAGTAGTATATCCAGGGCTACAACTAATGAAAAACTGTTTTTT

J: TRBJ2-5
size: -
D: -
V: TRBV7-2
CDR3: CASSAGVLQETQYF
DNA: TGTGCCAGCAGCGCCGGGGTCCTTCAAGAGACCCAGTACTTC

J: TRBJ1-5
size: -
D: -
V: TRBV18
CDR3: CASSPGGGRKPQHF
DNA: TGTGCCAGCTCACCAGGTGGTGGTAGGAAGCCCCAGCATTTT

J: TRBJ2-7
size: -
D: TRBD2
V: TRBV6-6
CDR3: CASSWRGTEQYF
DNA: TGTGCCAGCTCTTGGCGGGGGACCGAGCAGTACTTC

J: TRBJ2-5
size: -
D: -
V: TRBV7-9
CDR3: CASSTRGETQYF
DNA: TGTGCCAGCAGCACCCGCGGGGAGACCCAGTACTTC

J: TRBJ2-2
size: -
D: -
V: TRBV7-9
CDR3: CAVRDTGELFF
DNA: TGTGCTGTCCGGGACACCGGGGAGCTGTTTTTT

J: TRBJ2-7
size: -
D: -
V: TRBV7-6
CDR3: CASSLARSYEQYF
DNA: TGTGCCAGCAGCTTAGCGCGCTCCTACGAGCAGTACTTC

J: TRBJ2-1
size: -
D: TRBD2
V: TRBV19
CDR3: CASKATSGSRAFNEQFF
DNA: TGTGCCAGTAAGGCGACTAGCGGGAGTAGGGCATTCAATGAGCAGTTCTTC

J: TRBJ2-1
size: -
D: TRBD2
V: TRBV27
CDR3: CASSLSSRTSGRGNEQFF
DNA: TGTGCCAGCAGTTTATCCTCTAGGACTAGCGGGAGGGGCAATGAGCAGTTCTTC

J: TRBJ2-7
size: -
D: -
V: TRBV5-6
CDR3: CASSFYKAGAYEQYF
DNA: TGTGCCAGCAGCTTTTATAAAGCGGGTGCCTACGAGCAGTACTTC

J: TRBJ1-2
size: -
D: -
V: TRBV4-1
CDR3: CASSQESIAGTPGVGYTF
DNA: TGCGCCAGCAGCCAAGAGTCGATAGCGGGAACTCCCGGGGTTGGCTACACCTTC

J: TRBJ1-6
size: -
D: TRBD1
V: TRBV10-3
CDR3: CAISEPGTGDSPLHF
DNA: TGTGCCATCAGTGAGCCCGGGACAGGGGATTCACCCCTCCACTTT

J: TRBJ1-2
size: once
D: TRBD1
V: TRBV6-6
CDR3: CASTPGQGARYGYTF
DNA: TGTGCCAGCACCCCGGGACAGGGGGCGCGCTATGGCTACACCTTC

J: TRBJ2-1
size: -
D: TRBD2
V: TRBV10-2
CDR3: CASQTSAYNEQFF
DNA: TGCGCCAGCCAGACTAGCGCTTACAATGAGCAGTTCTTC

J: TRBJ2-7
size: -
D: -
V: TRBV19
CDR3: CASSTSRGAGSYEQYF
DNA: TGTGCCAGTAGTACGTCCAGGGGGGCTGGCTCCTACGAGCAGTACTTC

J: TRBJ2-2
size: few
D: -
V: TRBV30
CDR3: CAWSVAIGGGDGTGELFF
DNA: TGTGCCTGGAGTGTAGCGATAGGAGGAGGGGACGGCACCGGGGAGCTGTTTTTT

J: TRBJ2-7
size: -
D: -
V: TRBV7-9
CDR3: CASSPGDGNYEQYF
DNA: TGTGCCAGCAGCCCAGGGGACGGTAACTACGAGCAGTACTTC

J: TRBJ2-3
size: -
D: -
V: TRBV6-5
CDR3: CASSYSPRVASDTQYF
DNA: TGTGCCAGCAGTTACTCACCGAGGGTAGCATCAGATACGCAGTATTTT

J: TRBJ1-5
size: -
D: -
V: TRBV2
CDR3: CASSEGTPPSNQPQHF
DNA: TGTGCCAGCAGTGAAGGTACCCCCCCCAGCAATCAGCCCCAGCATTTT

J: TRBJ1-2
size: once
D: -
V: TRBV7-8
CDR3: CASSLSPYQSYGYTF
DNA: TGTGCCAGCAGCTTAAGTCCGTACCAGTCATATGGCTACACCTTC

J: TRBJ2-1
size: -
D: TRBD2
V: TRBV7-3
CDR3: CASSFRLRSGSDSYNEQFF
DNA: TGTGCCAGCAGCTTTAGGCTCAGAAGCGGGAGCGATTCCTACAATGAGCAGTTCTTC

J: TRBJ1-5
size: once
D: -
V: TRBV5-1
CDR3: CASSLGWGQPQHF
DNA: TGCGCCAGCAGCTTGGGTTGGGGGCAGCCCCAGCATTTT

J: TRBJ2-3
size: -
D: TRBD2
V: TRBV6-1
CDR3: CASSDWGLATDTQYF
DNA: TGTGCCAGCAGTGATTGGGGACTAGCCACAGATACGCAGTATTTT

J: TRBJ2-2
size: once
D: -
V: TRBV11-2
CDR3: CASSSIGELFF
DNA: TGTGCCAGCAGCTCTATCGGGGAGCTGTTTTTT

J: TRBJ2-7
size: -
D: -
V: TRBV4-3
CDR3: CASSHRDTGTEQYF
DNA: TGCGCCAGCAGCCACCGGGATACAGGGACCGAGCAGTACTTC

J: TRBJ2-7
size: few
D: -
V: TRBV10-3
CDR3: CAIKDSAYEQYF
DNA: TGTGCCATCAAAGACTCCGCCTACGAGCAGTACTTC

J: TRBJ2-5
size: -
D: TRBD1
V: TRBV27
CDR3: CASRSRQGLQTQYF
DNA: TGTGCCAGCAGAAGCCGACAGGGTTTGCAGACCCAGTACTTC

J: TRBJ1-2
size: -
D: -
V: TRBV5-4
CDR3: CASTSLGGGLNYGYTF
DNA: TGTGCCAGCACCTCCCTGGGGGGGGGCCTGAACTATGGCTACACCTTC

J: TRBJ2-2
size: -
D: -
V: TRBV5-1
CDR3: CASSWAPAANTGELFF
DNA: TGCGCCAGCAGCTGGGCCCCGGCAGCGAACACCGGGGAGCTGTTTTTT

J: TRBJ2-1
size: -
D: TRBD1
V: TRBV4-2
CDR3: CASSQGDRDDNEQFF
DNA: TGTGCCAGCAGCCAGGGAGACAGGGACGACAATGAGCAGTTCTTC

J: TRBJ1-1
size: few
D: -
V: TRBV6-5
CDR3: CASSYSADMNTEAFF
DNA: TGTGCCAGCAGTTACTCGGCAGACATGAACACTGAAGCTTTCTTT

J: TRBJ2-3
size: -
D: TRBD2
V: TRBV27
CDR3: CASSEGLAVDTQYF
DNA: TGTGCCAGCAGTGAGGGACTAGCGGTAGATACGCAGTATTTT

J: TRBJ1-2
size: -
D: TRBD1
V: TRBV6-1
CDR3: CASSGSGTGGGYTF
DNA: TGTGCCAGCAGTGGATCCGGGACAGGGGGAGGCTACACCTTC

J: TRBJ2-2
size: -
D: -
V: TRBV27
CDR3: CASSLFSPAAANTGELFF
DNA: TGTGCCAGCAGTTTATTTTCCCCAGCGGCTGCGAACACCGGGGAGCTGTTTTTT

J: TRBJ1-2
size: -
D: -
V: TRBV19
CDR3: CASSKSVTADYGYTF
DNA: TGTGCCAGTAGTAAGTCTGTTACGGCAGACTATGGCTACACCTTC

J: TRBJ2-7
size: -
D: -
V: TRBV28
CDR3: CASRRAGTLGEQYF
DNA: TGTGCCAGCAGACGAGCCGGGACGCTCGGGGAGCAGTACTTC

J: TRBJ2-7
size: -
D: -
V: TRBV18
CDR3: CASSPLDGGGEQYF
DNA: TGTGCCAGCTCACCATTGGACGGTGGGGGCGAGCAGTACTTC

J: TRBJ2-3
size: -
D: -
V: TRBV18
CDR3: CASSQLLGPDTDTQYF
DNA: TGTGCCAGCTCCCAACTTCTAGGACCCGACACAGATACGCAGTATTTT

J: TRBJ2-3
size: -
D: TRBD2
V: TRBV5-4
CDR3: CASRTREGRGTDTQYF
DNA: TGTGCCAGCAGGACGCGGGAGGGCCGGGGCACAGATACGCAGTATTTT

J: TRBJ2-7
size: once
D: TRBD2
V: TRBV27
CDR3: CASSPPGRERSYEQHF
DNA: TGTGCCAGCAGTCCCCCGGGGCGGGAGCGCTCCTACGAGCAGCACTTC

J: TRBJ2-7
size: -
D: TRBD1
V: TRBV10-3
CDR3: CAISTGTGGYEQYF
DNA: TGTGCCATCAGCACCGGGACAGGAGGGTACGAGCAGTACTTC

J: TRBJ2-1
size: -
D: TRBD1
V: TRBV19
CDR3: CASRDRRAYNEQFF
DNA: TGTGCCAGTAGGGACAGGAGAGCCTACAATGAGCAGTTCTTC

J: TRBJ2-4
size: -
D: TRBD2
V: TRBV6-6
CDR3: CASSYTRSGRGNIQYF
DNA: TGTGCCAGCAGTTACACCAGAAGCGGGAGAGGCAACATTCAGTACTTC

J: TRBJ2-1
size: -
D: TRBD2
V: TRBV4-1
CDR3: CASSQVAGAYNEQFF
DNA: TGCGCCAGCAGCCAAGTAGCGGGAGCATACAATGAGCAGTTCTTC

J: TRBJ2-5
size: -
D: TRBD2
V: TRBV19
CDR3: CASSQGLAGGRGTQYF
DNA: TGTGCCAGTAGTCAGGGACTAGCGGGAGGCCGAGGGACCCAGTACTTC

J: TRBJ1-1
size: -
D: -
V: TRBV6-6
CDR3: CASSYSIQSSRAFF
DNA: TGTGCCAGCAGTTACTCGATACAGTCCTCTCGGGCTTTCTTT

J: TRBJ2-7
size: -
D: -
V: TRBV6-6
CDR3: CASSYSGDGFYEQYF
DNA: TGTGCCAGCAGTTATTCAGGGGACGGATTCTACGAGCAGTACTTC

J: TRBJ1-2
size: -
D: TRBD1
V: TRBV5-8
CDR3: CASSLADRGYGYTF
DNA: TGTGCCAGCAGCTTGGCAGACAGGGGATATGGCTACACCTTC

J: TRBJ2-2
size: -
D: TRBD2
V: TRBV5-1
CDR3: CASSALAENTGELFF
DNA: TGCGCCAGCAGCGCACTAGCGGAGAACACCGGGGAGCTGTTTTTT

J: TRBJ1-5
size: -
D: -
V: TRBV27
CDR3: CASSLYRPYSNQPQHF
DNA: TGTGCCAGCAGTTTATATAGACCGTATAGCAATCAGCCCCAGCATTTT

J: TRBJ1-1
size: -
D: TRBD1
V: TRBV5-1
CDR3: CASTSDRVNTEAFF
DNA: TGCGCCAGCACCTCCGACAGGGTGAACACTGAAGCTTTCTTT

J: TRBJ1-5
size: -
D: TRBD1
V: TRBV2
CDR3: CASSVQGKHQPQHF
DNA: TGTGCCAGCAGCGTACAGGGGAAGCATCAGCCCCAGCATTTT

J: TRBJ2-1
size: -
D: TRBD1
V: TRBV28
CDR3: CASRSSRDSSYNEQFF
DNA: TGTGCCAGCAGATCTTCCCGGGACAGCTCCTACAATGAGCAGTTCTTC